This TCR beta chain emerged from a study of shared clonotypes between healthy human individuals. Per the original methods: ImmunoSEQ output lacked quality scores and full-length reads, limiting matched filtering. The assay was immunoSEQ multiplex PCR, and TCRdb's table has in-frame clones only and misses some. V and J calls and clone size are as listed in that table; D and trimming were resolved from the DNA. The sample yields 850,000 to 1,200,000 clones, about three quarters seen once. CD4+ cells yielded CD45RA+ naive and CD45RA-negative memory subsets. In regard to this clone: Its antigen is not identified.

Study results and limitations: Only blood underwent sampling, and tissue repertoires likely differ.

The CDR3 consists of 15 residues. Per the germline V gene, CDR1 is SGHDT and CDR2 is YYEEEE. Trimming left V 1 base short and J 0 bases short, with 7 bases between. The TCR comes from a man aged 18 to 30 in good health. The chain has TRBV5-6 and TRBJ2-2; TRBD1 might be the D (5 bases). What was sequenced was memory CD4+ T cells sorted from blood. The subset here: CD45RA-negative fraction. CDR3 loop: CASSLPGTNTGELFF. CDR3 bases: TGTGCCAGCAGCTTGCCAGGGACGAACACCGGGGAGCTGTTTTTT.